These 24 T cell receptor beta chains share one sample of origin, sequenced in a study of cytomegalovirus exposure and HLA in healthy donors. The PCR was carried out with 60 Vbeta primers and 13 Jbeta primers. The method was immunoSEQ multiplex PCR; TCRdb's version includes in-frame clones alone and lacks a portion of them. The table has approximately 200,000 clones, 75% to 80% seen once. Sequences were obtained from PBMCs. These receptor sequences come from a man younger than 30 in good health and CMV-seronegative.

The chain couples TRBV28 to TRBJ2-7; TRBD2 matches at 11 bases. The germline V gene has CDR1 MDHEN and CDR2 SYDVKM. This CDR3 is built from 13 residues. Trimming at V came to 5 bases and at J to 4 bases, leaving 1 base not matched to a gene. The CDR3 loop is CASSPSGRYEQYF. The CDR3 DNA follows: TGTGCCAGCAGTCCTAGCGGGAGGTACGAGCAGTACTTC.

The J gene is TRBJ2-1, the V gene TRBV4-3, with TRBD2 matching 10 bases. Germline CDR1 LGHNA, CDR2 YSLEER. The CDR3 is 13 amino acids. The J segment lost 11 bases and the V segment lost 4 bases, leaving 5 bases of the junction unmatched. The CDR3 coding sequence is TGCGCCAGCAGCCTAACTAGCGGGAACCAGCAGTTCTTC. It encodes CASSLTSGNQQFF.

V and J are TRBV27 and TRBJ2-7; 10 bases align to TRBD2. CDR3 size: 17 residues. V dropped 4 bases and J dropped 5; count of bases not matched to a gene: 14. CDR1 is MNHEY and CDR2 is SMNVEV in the germline V gene (reference sequence). CDR3 DNA: TGTGCCAGCAGTTATCTAGCGGGGGCTGCCGGTAGCCACGAGCAGTACTTC. Amino acid sequence: CASSYLAGAAGSHEQYF.

The chain uses TRBV6-1 and TRBJ2-5; D is possibly TRBD1 (6 bases). The closer fit of TRBJ2-7 to the DNA end suggests the J call may be wrong. Germline CDR1 and CDR2: MNHNS and SASEGT. The CDR3 extends over 15 amino acids. The CDR3 coding sequence is TGTGCCAGCAATCTGGGACAATACAGTACCTACGAGCAGTACTTC. As protein: CASNLGQYSTYEQYF.

Of note for this clone: Germline and junction disagree at one end, which may indicate a read error. The chain combines TRBV7-7 with TRBJ2-3, with 7 bases lining up with TRBD2. Germline V lookup: CDR1 SSHAT, CDR2 FNYEAQ (reference sequence). This CDR3 has 13 residues. DNA for the CDR3: TGTGCTAGCAGCTCGGCGGGAGATGATACGCAGTATTTT. Translation gives CASSSAGDDTQYF.

This clone was counted between two and nine times. CDR3 nucleotides: TGTGCCTGGAGTCAGGGGGCAGGTGGCTACACCTTC. Amino acids: CAWSQGAGGYTF. This sequence joins TRBV30 and TRBJ1-2; 8 bases line up with TRBD1. The CDR3 contains 12 residues. V lost 2 bases to trimming and J lost 7 bases; unmatched junction nucleotides: 3. The germline gives CDR1 GTSNPN, CDR2 SVGIG (reference sequence).

The count of this clone is one. DNA for the CDR3: TGTGCCAGCAGCAAGAACAGGGGGCAAACTGAAGCTTTCTTT. This encodes CASSKNRGQTEAFF. The chain is built from TRBV5-6 and TRBJ1-1, with 9 bases that match TRBD1. The CDR3 spans 14 residues. CDR1 and CDR2 from the germline V gene are SGHDT and YYEEEE. The trim removed 4 bases at V and 5 bases at J, leaving 6 bases unmatched.

This clone appeared a few times. The chain has TRBV7-2 and TRBJ1-6; D is unresolved. The germline CDR1 and CDR2 sequences are SGHTA and FQGNSA. This CDR3 has 16 amino acids. Trimming removed 2 bases from V and 4 bases from J, with 12 bases in between. DNA for the CDR3: TGTGCCAGCAGCTTATCCACAGACAATTATAATTCACCCCTCCACTTT. Encoded protein: CASSLSTDNYNSPLHF.

J is TRBJ1-1 and V is TRBV27; D perhaps matches TRBD1 (6 bases). With 1 base removed from V and 6 bases from J, the gap between germline ends came to 15 bases. Per germline, CDR1 MNHEY and CDR2 SMNVEV (reference sequence). This CDR3 region has 15 residues. This CDR3 is CASSLLAGEGAEAFF. CDR3 coding DNA: TGTGCCAGCAGTTTATTGGCAGGGGAGGGGGCTGAAGCTTTCTTT.

V is TRBV6-6 and J is TRBJ2-3; 9 bases align to TRBD1. The J segment lost 6 bases and the V segment lost 2 bases, leaving 6 bases of the junction unmatched. The germline gives CDR1 MNHNY, CDR2 SVGAGI (reference sequence). CDR3 length: 15 amino acids. This CDR3 reads CASSYLDRGGDTQYF. The DNA of the CDR3 is TGTGCCAGCAGTTACCTGGACAGGGGAGGTGATACGCAGTATTTT.

CDR3 protein: CASSGTGQVLREQYF. The CDR3 nucleotides read TGCGCCAGCAGCGGGACGGGACAGGTGCTACGCGAGCAGTACTTC. V is TRBV5-1 and J is TRBJ2-7; 8 bases match TRBD1. This CDR3 is 15 amino acids long. J was trimmed by 6 bases and V by 4 bases; bases with no gene match: 12. Germline loops: CDR1 SGHRS, CDR2 YFSETQ.

This chain links TRBV19 with TRBJ1-2; 11 bases fit TRBD1. CDR3 length: 14 amino acids. Germline CDR1 and CDR2: LNHDA and SQIVND (reference sequence). The V gene end was trimmed by 5 bases and the J gene end by 6 bases; junction bases not matched to a gene: 5. CDR3 bases: TGTGCCAGTAGTCCACGGGACAGGGGGGATGGCTACACCTTC. Its protein is CASSPRDRGDGYTF.

In the case of this clone: This sample also contains other DNA sequences that code for the same CDR3. The chain recombines TRBV4-3 with TRBJ1-6; D possibly corresponds to TRBD1 (5 bases). This CDR3 is built from 17 residues. V lost 3 bases, J lost 5 bases, and 17 bases lay in between. CDR1 is LGHNA and CDR2 is YSLEER in the germline V gene. The DNA of the CDR3 is TGCGCCAGCAGCCAGGGGGGAACAGTGGGGGATAATTCACCCCTCCACTTT. This codes for CASSQGGTVGDNSPLHF.

This chain joins TRBV7-9 and TRBJ2-1; a weak D match, TRBD1 (6 bases). The CDR3 sequence is 15 residues long. From germline, CDR1 is SEHNR and CDR2 FQNEAQ (reference sequence). V lost 4 bases, J lost 0 bases, and 10 bases lay in between. The CDR3 here is CASSSDRRSYNEQFF. CDR3 nucleotide sequence: TGTGCCAGCAGCTCGGACAGACGCTCCTACAATGAGCAGTTCTTC.

This clone occurred a few times. This rearrangement joins TRBV29-1 to TRBJ1-2; TRBD1 might be the D (6 bases). The CDR3 runs to 13 residues. The germline V and J ends were trimmed by 8 bases and 6 bases, with 19 bases remaining between them. CDR1 is SQVTM and CDR2 is ANQGSEA in the germline V gene. The CDR3 sequence is CSSSWGLVDGYTF. As DNA, the CDR3 is TGCAGCTCCTCGTGGGGGCTGGTAGATGGCTACACCTTC.

The CDR3 loop is CASSQEGRASGQPQHF. CDR3 DNA sequence: TGCGCCAGCAGCCAGGAGGGGAGGGCGTCCGGTCAGCCCCAGCATTTT. This rearrangement joins TRBV5-1 to TRBJ1-5; D is possibly TRBD1 (5 bases). CDR3 length: 16 amino acids. Germline CDR1 and CDR2: SGHRS and YFSETQ. V was trimmed by 4 bases and J by 6 bases, leaving 20 bases between them. The variable domain in full, with the rest retrieved from reference TRBV5-1 and TRBJ1-5, is KAGVTQTPRYLIKTRGQQVTLSCSPISGHRSVSWYQQTPGQGLQFLFEYFSETQRNKGNFPGRFSGRQFSNSRSEMNVSTLELGDSALYLCASSQEGRASGQPQHFGDGTRLSIL.

This chain uses TRBV5-6 with TRBJ1-5; D is perhaps TRBD1 (6 bases). The CDR3 contains 15 residues. V was shortened by 3 bases and J by 3 bases, with 13 bases between the two germline ends. Germline V lookup: CDR1 SGHDT, CDR2 YYEEEE. CDR3 nucleotide sequence: TGTGCCAGCAGCTGGAGACAGGCGTACAATCAGCCCCAGCATTTT. It is translated as CASSWRQAYNQPQHF.

The chain employs TRBV5-1 and TRBJ1-4, with D hard to call. Germline V gives CDR1 SGHRS, CDR2 YFSETQ. The V end was cut by 5 bases, the J end by 3 bases, with 8 bases between. The CDR3 covers 13 residues. The CDR3: CASRTGPNEKLFF. CDR3 DNA: TGCGCCAGCAGAACTGGGCCTAATGAAAAACTGTTTTTT.

CDR3 loop: CSVEDGAGEGTQYF. In DNA form, the CDR3 reads TGCAGCGTTGAAGATGGGGCGGGAGAGGGTACGCAGTATTTT. The chain has TRBV29-1 and TRBJ2-3, with 7 bases aligning to TRBD2. Germline V gives CDR1 SQVTM, CDR2 ANQGSEA. This CDR3 is 14 amino acids long. J lost 8 bases, V lost 0 bases, and 8 bases had no gene match.

The chain couples TRBV18 to TRBJ2-7; 13 nucleotides match TRBD2. CDR1 is KGHSH and CDR2 is LQKENI in the germline V gene. CDR3 length equals 15 residues. V shed 6 bases, J shed 0 bases, and the junction held 2 bases outside the gene matches. The CDR3 DNA is TGTGCCAGCTCGCGGACTAGCGGGAGCTCCTACGAGCAGTACTTC. Translation: CASSRTSGSSYEQYF.

With respect to this clone: Within the sample, other DNA sequences also encode this same CDR3. V gene TRBV7-8 combines with J gene TRBJ1-3; TRBD1 is a possible D gene (5 bases). Germline lookup yields CDR1 SGHVS and CDR2 FQNEAQ. V was trimmed by 5 bases and J by 1 base, leaving 18 bases between them. The CDR3 has 17 residues. DNA for the CDR3: TGTGCCAGCAGCCTAGTCCCCAGACAGCCATCTGGAAACACCATATATTTT. This gives the protein CASSLVPRQPSGNTIYF.

Here the CDR3 reads CASSVVGTGDTEAFF. DNA of the CDR3: TGTGCCAGCAGCGTAGTTGGGACAGGGGACACTGAAGCTTTCTTT. This chain joins TRBV9 and TRBJ1-1; 10 nucleotides match TRBD1. This CDR3 has 15 amino acids. V was pared by 0 bases and J by 3 bases, with 2 bases of the junction left unmatched. The V gene's germline CDR1 is SGDLS and CDR2 YYNGEE.

The table lists this clone with a few counts. J is TRBJ2-7 and V is TRBV4-3; TRBD1 matches at 8 bases. CDR3 length: 15 amino acids. From germline, CDR1 is LGHNA and CDR2 YSLEER. V was clipped by 4 bases and J by 5 bases; unmatched bases: 10. Written as DNA, the CDR3 is TGCGCCAGCAGCCTACGGTACCAGGGGGCCGACGAGCAGTACTTC. Protein sequence: CASSLRYQGADEQYF.

The genes are TRBV6-5 and TRBJ1-1, with D possibly matching TRBD1 (6 bases). The CDR3 contains 15 residues. Per the germline V gene, CDR1 is MNHEY and CDR2 is SVGAGI. The V and J ends lost 0 bases and 3 bases respectively, with 11 bases between them. The CDR3 DNA reads TGTGCCAGCAGTTACTCCCACAGGGTGGACACTGAAGCTTTCTTT. Translated: CASSYSHRVDTEAFF.